One sample yielded the 30 T cell receptor beta chains listed below, sequenced in a study of blood T cells in healthy people across ages. A second PCR of about 7 to 12 cycles used a sample-barcoded 5' primer and a J-beta primer mix. MiXCR, run by TCRdb on the 5' RACE reads, gives a single entry per CDR3 protein. The sample records around 650,000 distinct CDR3 sequences, approximately 29% being singletons. The sample taken for sequencing was blood. The receptors here all came from an elderly woman in good health.

As regards this clonotype: This may arise from a read error, as a much more abundant clone is one base away. The rearrangement joins TRBV6-1 to TRBJ2-5, with TRBD1 matching 7 bases. V gave up 7 bases and J gave up 11 bases; unmatched junction bases: 19. The germline CDR1 and CDR2 sequences are MNHNS and SASEGT. This CDR3 spans 15 amino acids. CDR3 coding DNA: TGTGCCAGCATAAGTCGGGACAGAAAACGACAAGAGCAGTACTTC. It codes for CASISRDRKRQEQYF.

A word on this clonotype: A much larger clone is a single base away; this may be a read error. The chain is built from TRBV5-1 and TRBJ2-2; D could derive from TRBD1 or TRBD2 (5 bases each). CDR3 length: 13 residues. Looked up from germline, CDR1 is SGHRS and CDR2 is YFSETQ. The CDR3 loop is CASSLQGTGERFF. The CDR3 DNA follows: TGCGCCAGCAGCCTCCAGGGAACCGGGGAGCGGTTTTTT.

Of note for this clonotype: A much more abundant neighbour one base away suggests this may be a read error. This rearrangement joins TRBV30 to TRBJ2-3; possible D gene TRBD1, 6 bases. The germline CDR1 and CDR2 sequences are GTSNPN and SVGIG (reference sequence). The CDR3 extends over 14 amino acids. The V gene lost 1 base and the J gene lost 4 bases, with 12 bases spanning the gap. The CDR3 protein is CAWSGRRGADTQYF. Here the CDR3 DNA reads TGTGCCTGGAGTGGACGCAGGGGTGCAGATACGCAGTATTTT.

Ten or more counts support this clonotype. The chain recombines TRBV12-3 or TRBV12-4 with TRBJ2-1; D remains unclear. V was cut by 7 bases and J by 8 bases, with 18 bases left in between. This CDR3 is built from 14 residues. CDR3 region: CASNRAPPDDEQFF. CDR3 DNA sequence: TGTGCCAGCAACCGGGCCCCCCCAGACGATGAGCAGTTCTTC.

This clonotype has more than one count but fewer than ten. Given a much more abundant clone one base away, this may be a read error. The chain employs TRBV29-1 and TRBJ2-7; D is unresolved. V gave up 2 bases and J gave up 6 bases, with 11 bases separating them. Germline V CDR1 and CDR2: SQVTM, ANQGSEA. This CDR3 has 12 amino acids. CDR3 sequence reads: CSVETGSIEQYF. The CDR3 coding sequence is TGCAGCGTTGAAACGGGCTCCATCGAGCAGTACTTC.

In this sample, this clonotype turned up a few times. V usage is TRBV6-1 and J usage is TRBJ1-5, with D perhaps matching TRBD1 (5 bases). There are 13 residues in the CDR3. Germline V lookup: CDR1 MNHNS, CDR2 SASEGT. Trimming stripped 3 bases from V and 9 bases from J, with 12 bases between. The CDR3 DNA reads as TGTGCCAGCAGTGACCGGGGGATGGGGCCCCAGCATTTT. Protein sequence: CASSDRGMGPQHF.

This clonotype occurred many times. This chain joins TRBV7-2 and TRBJ2-3; D is perhaps TRBD2 (6 bases). From germline, CDR1 is SGHTA and CDR2 FQGNSA. The CDR3 sequence is 14 residues long. CDR3 nucleotides: TGTGCTCCCTCCGCGCGGGGTGTCGCAGATACGCAGTATTTT. This sequence encodes CAPSARGVADTQYF.

For this clonotype: It may be a read error: a sequence one base away is much more abundant. The V call is TRBV6-2 or TRBV6-3, the J call TRBJ2-7, with D perhaps TRBD1 (6 bases). Trimming pared 11 bases from V and 2 bases from J, leaving 16 bases between. CDR3 size: 13 residues. The germline CDR1 and CDR2 sequences are MNHEY and SVGEGT. Here the CDR3 reads CAGTQDSAYEQYF. CDR3 nucleotide sequence: TGTGCCGGCACTCAGGACAGCGCCTACGAGCAGTACTTC.

The chain carries TRBV3-1 and TRBJ2-5; D not certain. This CDR3 is 15 amino acids long. Per the germline V gene, CDR1 is LGHDT and CDR2 is YNNKEL (reference sequence). Trimming cost V 3 bases and J 1 base, with 12 bases left between them. The chain's CDR3 is CASSQTTVGQETQYF. In DNA form, the CDR3 reads TGTGCCAGCAGCCAGACAACAGTGGGCCAAGAGACCCAGTACTTC.

This clonotype came up once. A much more abundant neighbour one base away suggests this may be a read error. The rearrangement links TRBV6-5 to TRBJ1-1; D not certain. The germline V and J ends were trimmed by 6 bases and 1 base, with 12 bases remaining between them. From germline, CDR1 is MNHEY and CDR2 SVGAGI. This CDR3 is 14 amino acids long. CDR3 sequence: CASSRGRSNTEAFF. CDR3 in DNA: TGTGCCAGCAGCCGCGGACGCTCGAACACTGAAGCTTTCTTT.

This clonotype was picked up many times. This chain connects TRBV29-1 to TRBJ2-7; 10 bases align to TRBD2. Losses at the gene ends were 6 bases for V and 2 bases for J; bases not matched to a gene: 16. Germline V gene sequence: CDR1 SQVTM, CDR2 ANQGSEA. This CDR3 comprises 17 residues. The chain's CDR3 is CSVRLAGGERSAYEQYF. CDR3 bases: TGCAGCGTCCGATTAGCGGGGGGCGAAAGGTCGGCCTACGAGCAGTACTTC.

V and J are TRBV7-2 and TRBJ1-2, with D unresolved. Germline V gene sequence: CDR1 SGHTA, CDR2 FQGNSA. V was cut by 5 bases and J by 4 bases, with 11 bases left in between. This CDR3 comprises 13 residues. CDR3 in DNA: TGTGCCAGCAGCGCGGGATCATGCTATGGCTACACCTTC. Its translation: CASSAGSCYGYTF. Supplemented by reference TRBV7-2 and TRBJ1-2, the full variable domain reads GAGVSQSPSNKVTEKGKDVELRCDPISGHTALYWYRQSLGQGLEFLIYFQGNSAPDKSGLPSDRFSAERTGGSVSTLTIQRTQQEDSAVYLCASSAGSCYGYTFGSGTRLTVV.

This clonotype was recorded at least ten times. The chain carries TRBV29-1 and TRBJ1-3; D remains unclear. CDR1 and CDR2 from the germline V gene are SQVTM and ANQGSEA. V lost 7 bases and J lost 3, with 13 bases in between. This CDR3 comprises 13 residues. The CDR3 coding sequence is TGCAGCGGTTGGACTTCCCTTGGAAACACCATATATTTT. This gives the protein CSGWTSLGNTIYF.

The table lists this clonotype with a few counts. The rearrangement joins TRBV2 to TRBJ1-2; perhaps TRBD1 as D (5 bases). The V gene's germline CDR1 is SNHLY and CDR2 FYNNEI. The CDR3 runs to 13 residues. V was pared by 7 bases and J by 8 bases, with 17 bases between. In DNA, the CDR3 is TGTGCCAGCATTGGGTCCGAGGGGAGAGGCTACACCTTC. Its translation is CASIGSEGRGYTF.

The chain has TRBV20-1 and TRBJ2-2; 8 nucleotides match TRBD1. Trimming removed 2 bases from V and 0 bases from J; junction bases left unmatched: 2. Germline V gene data show CDR1 as DFQATT and CDR2 as SNEGSKA (reference sequence). The CDR3 runs to 15 residues. CDR3 DNA: TGCAGTGCTAGATTGGGACAGGCGAACACCGGGGAGCTGTTTTTT. As protein: CSARLGQANTGELFF.

This clonotype appeared many times. V usage is TRBV7-3 and J usage is TRBJ2-1, with 16 bases that match TRBD2. J gave up 6 bases and V 6 bases, and 14 bases lay outside the gene matches. The CDR3 runs 19 residues. Germline CDR1 SGHTA, CDR2 FQGTGA. CDR3 nucleotides: TGTGCCAGCAGTAGAGGGGTGCAGGGACTAGCGGGGGGGTCCAATGAGCAGTTCTTC. It specifies CASSRGVQGLAGGSNEQFF.

There are many counts of this clonotype. The chain uses TRBV11-3 and TRBJ2-5, with D possibly being TRBD1 or TRBD2 (5 bases each). Trimming took off 0 bases at V and 6 bases at J, with 11 bases between the two ends. Germline-derived CDR1 and CDR2 are SGHNT and YENEEA. The CDR3 length is 14 residues. CDR3 in amino acids: CASSLDPGQKTQYF. CDR3 coding DNA: TGTGCCAGCAGCTTAGATCCGGGGCAGAAGACCCAGTACTTC.

This chain links TRBV30 with TRBJ1-1, with 9 bases identical to TRBD1. CDR1 GTSNPN and CDR2 SVGIG come from the germline V gene (reference sequence). Losses at the gene ends were 2 bases for V and 7 bases for J; bases not matched to a gene: 5. The CDR3 extends over 13 amino acids. The CDR3 region has the DNA TGTGCCTGGAGTTTCACAGGGGGCGGTGAAGCTTTCTTT. This encodes CAWSFTGGGEAFF.

The chain joins TRBV2 to TRBJ2-7; D uncertain. The germline V gene has CDR1 SNHLY and CDR2 FYNNEI. CDR3 length: 12 amino acids. V lost 11 bases to trimming and J lost 0 bases, with 11 bases between them. The CDR3 coding sequence is TGTGCCGGCAACCCAGGCTCCTACGAGCAGTACTTC. Its protein is CAGNPGSYEQYF.

This clonotype was observed many times. V usage is TRBV7-3 and J usage is TRBJ2-3; TRBD2 matches at 10 bases. Trimming removed 2 bases from V and 4 bases from J; junction bases left unmatched: 3. The CDR3 has 15 residues. The germline V gene encodes CDR1 SGHTA and CDR2 FQGTGA. This CDR3 reads CASSLELAGADTQYF. The CDR3 DNA sequence: TGTGCCAGCAGCTTAGAGCTAGCGGGGGCAGATACGCAGTATTTT.

This clonotype came up a few times. One base away lies a much larger clone, so this may be a sequencing read error. The chain employs TRBV4-2 and TRBJ2-7, with 8 positions matching TRBD1. CDR1 is LGHNA, CDR2 YNFKEQ, per germline. V lost 1 base and J lost 10; bases outside the gene matches: 15. The CDR3 extends over 16 amino acids. CDR3 DNA sequence: TGTGCCAGCAGCCAAGGACAGGGGAATGGTGAAGAGGCCCAGTACTTC. It is translated as CASSQGQGNGEEAQYF.

For this clonotype: This may stem from a read error, because a much larger clone lies one nucleotide away. The chain has TRBV2 and TRBJ2-7; D call uncertain. This CDR3 has 13 residues. Trimming removed 4 bases from V and 1 base from J, with 8 bases in between. Germline CDR1 and CDR2: SNHLY and FYNNEI. Here the CDR3 DNA reads TGTGCCAGCAGTGTCGCCCATTCCTACGAGCAGTACTTC. This gives the protein CASSVAHSYEQYF.

The V call is TRBV5-1, the J call TRBJ2-5; the D gene is possibly TRBD2 (6 bases). CDR3 size: 14 residues. Trimming left V 5 bases short and J 11 bases short, with 22 bases between. The V gene's germline CDR1 is SGHRS and CDR2 YFSETQ. CDR3 in amino acids: CASRLHGTLNEQYF. DNA of the CDR3: TGCGCCAGCAGACTCCACGGGACTCTCAATGAGCAGTACTTC.

Note on this clonotype: This may come from a read error, since a much larger clone is one base off. The rearrangement links TRBV10-3 to TRBJ1-2; D unresolved. CDR1 and CDR2 from the germline V gene are ENHRY and SYGVKD. The CDR3 has 12 residues. V was trimmed by 6 bases and J by 6 bases, leaving 11 bases between them. The CDR3 nucleotides are TGTGCCATCAGGGCTTCTAGGGATGGCTACACCTTC. As protein: CAIRASRDGYTF.

Of note for this clonotype: One end of the junction varies from germline; a read error may be responsible. The rearrangement uses TRBV14 and TRBJ1-6; D may be TRBD1 (5 bases). Germline V gene data show CDR1 as SGHDN and CDR2 as FVKESK. The CDR3 runs to 15 residues. The CDR3, as DNA: TGTGCCAGCAGCCAAGAGTCCCAGGGTCGTTCACCCCGCCACTTT. It specifies CASSQESQGRSPRHF.

In its sample, this clonotype was seen many times. This chain uses TRBV2 with TRBJ1-2, with a weak D call TRBD1 (5 bases). The V gene's germline CDR1 is SNHLY and CDR2 FYNNEI. V lost 4 bases to trimming and J lost 5 bases, with 23 bases between them. The CDR3 is 17 residues long. The CDR3 DNA follows: TGTGCCAGCAGTGTAGATCGCAGGGCTACCGGGGGATATGGCTACACCTTC. It yields the protein CASSVDRRATGGYGYTF.

This chain uses TRBV7-2 with TRBJ2-7; D remains unclear. CDR3 length: 13 residues. Germline lookup yields CDR1 SGHTA and CDR2 FQGNSA. V gave up 4 bases and J gave up 2 bases, with 9 bases separating them. The DNA for the CDR3 is TGTGCCAGCAGCTCCTCTTCTCCCTACGAGCAGTACTTC. It codes for CASSSSSPYEQYF.

This clonotype was observed a few times. The CDR3 DNA follows: TGTGCCAGCATTACTCAGGGCGGGACTGAAGCTTTCTTT. Translation gives CASITQGGTEAFF. The chain employs TRBV27 and TRBJ1-1, with D maybe TRBD1 (5 bases). CDR3 size: 13 residues. V shed 7 bases and J shed 5 bases, with 14 bases lying between them. The germline gives CDR1 MNHEY, CDR2 SMNVEV (reference sequence).

The chain joins TRBV28 to TRBJ2-4; 7 bases agree with TRBD1. Germline CDR1 MDHEN, CDR2 SYDVKM. The CDR3 has 15 residues. The V and J ends lost 8 bases and 3 bases, in that order; junction bases with no gene match: 10. The CDR3 DNA reads TGTGCCAGCCGACCTCAGGGGGTTGACAAAAACATTCAGTACTTC. It translates to CASRPQGVDKNIQYF.

This chain links TRBV19 with TRBJ2-7; D gene uncertain. The germline V and J ends were trimmed by 4 bases and 6 bases, with 7 bases remaining between them. This CDR3 is 11 amino acids long. Looked up from germline, CDR1 is LNHDA and CDR2 is SQIVND (reference sequence). The CDR3, as DNA: TGTGCCAGTAGTAATCCGGCCGAGCAGTACTTC. As protein: CASSNPAEQYF. Full variable domain (outside the CDR3, taken from reference TRBV19 and TRBJ2-7): DGGITQSPKYLFRKEGQNVTLSCEQNLNHDAMYWYRQDPGQGLRLIYYSQIVNDFQKGDIAEGYSVSREKKESFPLTVTSAQKNPTAFYLCASSNPAEQYFGPGTRLTVT.